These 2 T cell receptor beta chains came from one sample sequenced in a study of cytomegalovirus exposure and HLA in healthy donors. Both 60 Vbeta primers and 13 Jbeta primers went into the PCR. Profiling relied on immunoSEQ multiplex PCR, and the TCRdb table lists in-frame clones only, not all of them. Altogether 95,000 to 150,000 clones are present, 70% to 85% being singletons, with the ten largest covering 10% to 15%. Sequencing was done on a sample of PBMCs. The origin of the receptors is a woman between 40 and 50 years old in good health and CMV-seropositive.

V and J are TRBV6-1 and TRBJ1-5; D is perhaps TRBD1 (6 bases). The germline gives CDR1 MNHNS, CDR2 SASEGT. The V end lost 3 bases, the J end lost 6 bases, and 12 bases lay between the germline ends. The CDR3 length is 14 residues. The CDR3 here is CASSDGGAGQPQHF. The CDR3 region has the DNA TGTGCCAGCAGTGATGGGGGGGCGGGTCAGCCCCAGCATTTT.

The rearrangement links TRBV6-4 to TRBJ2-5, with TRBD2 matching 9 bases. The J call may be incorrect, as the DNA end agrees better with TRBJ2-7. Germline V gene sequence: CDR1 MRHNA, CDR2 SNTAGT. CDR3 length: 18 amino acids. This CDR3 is CASSQPPGLASQSYEQYF. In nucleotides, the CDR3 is TGTGCCAGCAGTCAACCCCCGGGACTAGCTTCCCAATCTTACGAGCAGTACTTC.